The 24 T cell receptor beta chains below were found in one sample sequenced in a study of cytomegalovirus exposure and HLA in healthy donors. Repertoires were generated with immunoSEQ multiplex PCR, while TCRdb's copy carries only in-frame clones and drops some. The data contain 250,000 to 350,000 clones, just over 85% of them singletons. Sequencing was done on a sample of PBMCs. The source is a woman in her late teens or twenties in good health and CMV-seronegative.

In nucleotides, the CDR3 is TGTGCCAGCTCAAGGGGGACTAATGAAAAACTGTTTTTT. Translating gives CASSRGTNEKLFF. The rearrangement links TRBV9 to TRBJ1-4, with D maybe TRBD1 (6 bases). Germline lookup yields CDR1 SGDLS and CDR2 YYNGEE. The V gene lost 7 bases and the J gene lost 2 bases, with 9 bases spanning the gap. The CDR3 runs to 13 residues.

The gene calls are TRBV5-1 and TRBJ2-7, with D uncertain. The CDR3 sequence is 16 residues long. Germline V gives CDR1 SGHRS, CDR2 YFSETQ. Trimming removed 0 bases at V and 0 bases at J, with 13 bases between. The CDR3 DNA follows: TGCGCCAGCAGCTTGGGGCATCTCCCTCCCTCCTACGAGCAGTACTTC. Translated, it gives CASSLGHLPPSYEQYF.

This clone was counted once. CDR3 DNA sequence: TGTGCCAGCAACTGGGGGGGGCCCACAGATACGCAGTATTTT. It encodes CASNWGGPTDTQYF. The chain combines TRBV7-2 with TRBJ2-3; D is possibly TRBD2 (7 bases). Germline V gene sequence: CDR1 SGHTA, CDR2 FQGNSA. This CDR3 has 14 residues. Trimming removed 7 bases at V and 2 bases at J, with 13 bases between.

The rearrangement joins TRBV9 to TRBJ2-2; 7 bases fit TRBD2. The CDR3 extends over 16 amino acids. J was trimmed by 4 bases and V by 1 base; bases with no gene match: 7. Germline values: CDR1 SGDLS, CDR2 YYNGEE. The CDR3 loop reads CASSVMSSGFTGELFF. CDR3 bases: TGTGCCAGCAGCGTAATGTCTAGCGGATTCACCGGGGAGCTGTTTTTT. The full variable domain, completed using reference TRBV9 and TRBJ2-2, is DSGVTQTPKHLITATGQRVTLRCSPRSGDLSVYWYQQSLDQGLQFLIQYYNGEERAKGNILERFSAQQFPDLHSELNLSSLELGDSALYFCASSVMSSGFTGELFFGEGSRLTVL.

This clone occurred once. The CDR3 loop is CSVRTRLADNEQFF. The DNA of the CDR3 is TGCAGCGTTCGAACACGACTAGCGGACAATGAGCAGTTCTTC. This chain links TRBV29-1 with TRBJ2-1; TRBD2 agrees at 9 bases. J was trimmed by 5 bases and V by 5 bases; bases with no gene match: 7. The CDR3 has 14 residues. Germline V gene sequence: CDR1 SQVTM, CDR2 ANQGSEA.

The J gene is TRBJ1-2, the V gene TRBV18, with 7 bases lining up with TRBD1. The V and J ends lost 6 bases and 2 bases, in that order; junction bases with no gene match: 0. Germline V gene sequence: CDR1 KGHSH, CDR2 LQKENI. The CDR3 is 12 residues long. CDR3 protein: CASSTGNYGYTF. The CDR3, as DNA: TGTGCCAGCTCGACAGGGAACTATGGCTACACCTTC.

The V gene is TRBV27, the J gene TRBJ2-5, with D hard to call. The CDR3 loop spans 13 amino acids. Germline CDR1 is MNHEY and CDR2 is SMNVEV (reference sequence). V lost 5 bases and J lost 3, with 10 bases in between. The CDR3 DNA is TGTGCCAGCAGTCCTTTTCCTAAAGAGACCCAGTACTTC. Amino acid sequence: CASSPFPKETQYF.

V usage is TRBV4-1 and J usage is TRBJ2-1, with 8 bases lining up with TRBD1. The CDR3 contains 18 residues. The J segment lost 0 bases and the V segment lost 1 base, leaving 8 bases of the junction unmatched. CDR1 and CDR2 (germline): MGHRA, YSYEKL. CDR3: CASSQGTGFEGSYNEQFF. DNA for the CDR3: TGCGCCAGCAGCCAAGGGACAGGGTTCGAGGGCTCCTACAATGAGCAGTTCTTC.

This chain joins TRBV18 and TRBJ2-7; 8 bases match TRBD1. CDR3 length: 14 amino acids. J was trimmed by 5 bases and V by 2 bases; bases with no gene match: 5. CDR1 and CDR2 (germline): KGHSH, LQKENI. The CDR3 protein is CASSPNRGSDEQYF. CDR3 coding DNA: TGTGCCAGCTCACCAAACAGGGGGTCCGACGAGCAGTACTTC.

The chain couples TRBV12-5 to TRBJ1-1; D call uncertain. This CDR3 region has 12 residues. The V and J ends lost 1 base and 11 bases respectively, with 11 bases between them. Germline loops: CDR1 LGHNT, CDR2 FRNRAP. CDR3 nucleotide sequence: TGTGCTAGTGGTTTGGAACCCTTCTACGCTTTCTTT. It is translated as CASGLEPFYAFF.

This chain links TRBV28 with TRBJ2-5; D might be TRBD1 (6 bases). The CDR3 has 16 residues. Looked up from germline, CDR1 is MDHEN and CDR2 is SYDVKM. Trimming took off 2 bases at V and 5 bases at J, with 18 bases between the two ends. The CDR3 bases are TGTGCCAGCAGTTTAAGTGGTGGCAGGGGAATGGAGACCCAGTACTTC. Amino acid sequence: CASSLSGGRGMETQYF.

The chain's CDR3 is CASIPNRELDTEAFF. CDR3 bases: TGTGCCAGCATCCCGAACAGGGAGTTGGACACTGAAGCTTTCTTT. This rearrangement joins TRBV4-2 to TRBJ1-1; possibly TRBD1 for D (6 bases). Germline CDR1 is LGHNA and CDR2 is YNFKEQ. This CDR3 comprises 15 residues. Trimming shortened V by 7 bases and J by 3 bases, and 18 bases separated the two germline ends.

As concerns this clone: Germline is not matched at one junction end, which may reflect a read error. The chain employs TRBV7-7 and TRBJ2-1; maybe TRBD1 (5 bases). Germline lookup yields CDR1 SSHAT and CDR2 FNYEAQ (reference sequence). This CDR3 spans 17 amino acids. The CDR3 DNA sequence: TGTGCTAGCAGCTTAGGGGCTGCGCAGGGTCGGGTCAATGAGCAGTTCTTC. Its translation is CASSLGAAQGRVNEQFF.

CDR3 amino acids: CASSQDTPYNEQFF. The CDR3 nucleotides read TGTGCCAGCAGCCAAGACACACCATACAATGAGCAGTTCTTC. V is TRBV4-2 and J is TRBJ2-1; the D is unclear. The ends were cut back, 0 bases at V and 4 bases at J, with 7 bases in the middle. The CDR3 extends over 14 amino acids. CDR1 is LGHNA, CDR2 YNFKEQ, per germline.

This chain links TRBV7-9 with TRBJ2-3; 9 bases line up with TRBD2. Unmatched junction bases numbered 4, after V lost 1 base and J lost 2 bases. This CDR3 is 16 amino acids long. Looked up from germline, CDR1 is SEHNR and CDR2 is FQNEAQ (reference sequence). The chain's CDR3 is CASSLGGGRATDTQYF. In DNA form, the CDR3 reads TGTGCCAGCAGCTTAGGGGGCGGGAGGGCCACAGATACGCAGTATTTT.

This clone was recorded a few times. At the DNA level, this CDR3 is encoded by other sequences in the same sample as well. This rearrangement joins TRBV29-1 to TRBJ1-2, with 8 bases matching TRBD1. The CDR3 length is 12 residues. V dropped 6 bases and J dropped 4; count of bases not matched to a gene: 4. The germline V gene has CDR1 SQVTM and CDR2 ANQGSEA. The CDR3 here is CSVDRGGYGYTF. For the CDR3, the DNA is TGCAGCGTAGACAGGGGTGGCTATGGCTACACCTTC. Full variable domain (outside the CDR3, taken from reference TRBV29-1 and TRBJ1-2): SAVISQKPSRDICQRGTSLTIQCQVDSQVTMMFWYRQQPGQSLTLIATANQGSEATYESGFVIDKFPISRPNLTFSTLTVSNMSPEDSSIYLCSVDRGGYGYTFGSGTRLTVV.

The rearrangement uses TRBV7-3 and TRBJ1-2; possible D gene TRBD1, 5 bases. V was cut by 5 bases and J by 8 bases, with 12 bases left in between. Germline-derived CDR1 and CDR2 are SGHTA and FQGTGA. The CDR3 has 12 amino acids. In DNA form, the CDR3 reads TGTGCCAGCAGCCCGGGGGAGGACGGCTACACCTTC. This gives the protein CASSPGEDGYTF.

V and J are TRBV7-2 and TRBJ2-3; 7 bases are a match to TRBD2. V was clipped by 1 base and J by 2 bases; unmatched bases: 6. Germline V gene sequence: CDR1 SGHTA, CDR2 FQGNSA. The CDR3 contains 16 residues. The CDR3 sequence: CASSLVGAGDTDTQYF. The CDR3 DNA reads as TGTGCCAGCAGCTTAGTTGGTGCGGGAGACACAGATACGCAGTATTTT.

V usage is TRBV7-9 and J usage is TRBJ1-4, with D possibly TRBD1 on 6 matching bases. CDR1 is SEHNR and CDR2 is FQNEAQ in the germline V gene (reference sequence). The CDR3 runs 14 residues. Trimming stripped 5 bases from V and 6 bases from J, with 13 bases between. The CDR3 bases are TGTGCCAGCAGCCCCCAGGGGAAGTATGAAAAACTGTTTTTT. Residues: CASSPQGKYEKLFF. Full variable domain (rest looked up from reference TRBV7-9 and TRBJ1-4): DTGVSQNPRHKITKRGQNVTFRCDPISEHNRLYWYRQTLGQGPEFLTYFQNEAQLEKSRLLSDRFSAERPKGSFSTLEIQRTEQGDSAMYLCASSPQGKYEKLFFGSGTQLSVL.

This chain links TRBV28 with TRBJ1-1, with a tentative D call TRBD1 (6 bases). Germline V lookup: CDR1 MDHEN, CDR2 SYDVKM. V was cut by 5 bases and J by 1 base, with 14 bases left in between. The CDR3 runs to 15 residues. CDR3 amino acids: CASSATPGQNTEAFF. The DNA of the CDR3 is TGTGCCAGCAGTGCCACCCCGGGACAGAACACTGAAGCTTTCTTT.

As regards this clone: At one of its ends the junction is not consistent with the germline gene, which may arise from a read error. CDR3 sequence (DNA): TGTGCCAGCAGCCCTGACTCCCACAATGAGCAGTTCTTC. It encodes CASSPDSHNEQFF. V and J are TRBV5-6 and TRBJ2-1; D remains ambiguous. The CDR3 runs 13 residues. The germline V gene has CDR1 SGHDT and CDR2 YYEEEE.

The chain's CDR3 is CASSYDRVSTEAFF. CDR3 sequence (DNA): TGTGCCAGCAGTTACGACAGGGTGAGCACTGAAGCTTTCTTT. The chain carries TRBV6-5 and TRBJ1-1; 7 nucleotides align to TRBD1. The trim removed 2 bases at V and 4 bases at J, leaving 4 bases unmatched. This CDR3 is built from 14 residues. CDR1 is MNHEY, CDR2 SVGAGI, per germline.

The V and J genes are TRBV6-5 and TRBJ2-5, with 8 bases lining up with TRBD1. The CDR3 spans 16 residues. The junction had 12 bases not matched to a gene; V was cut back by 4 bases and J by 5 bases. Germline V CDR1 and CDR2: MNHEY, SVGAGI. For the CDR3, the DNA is TGTGCCAGCAGTTTCCAGGGGGCCTCCTTCGGGGAGACCCAGTACTTC. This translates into CASSFQGASFGETQYF.

The CDR3 DNA follows: TGTGCCAGCACCTTAACTGGACAGAACTATGGCTACACCTTC. Residues: CASTLTGQNYGYTF. The chain employs TRBV6-6 and TRBJ1-2; tentatively, D is TRBD1 (6 bases). This CDR3 comprises 14 residues. CDR1 MNHNY and CDR2 SVGAGI come from the germline V gene (reference sequence). V was pared by 7 bases and J by 2 bases, with 14 bases between.